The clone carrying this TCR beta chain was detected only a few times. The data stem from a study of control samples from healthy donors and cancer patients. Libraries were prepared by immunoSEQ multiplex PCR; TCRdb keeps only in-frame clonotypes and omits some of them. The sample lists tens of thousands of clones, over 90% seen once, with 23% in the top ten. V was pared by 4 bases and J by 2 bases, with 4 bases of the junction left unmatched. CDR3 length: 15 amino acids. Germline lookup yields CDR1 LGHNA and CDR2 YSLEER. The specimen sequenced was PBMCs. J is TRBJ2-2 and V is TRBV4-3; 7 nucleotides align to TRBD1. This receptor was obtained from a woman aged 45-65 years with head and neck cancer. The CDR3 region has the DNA TGCGCCAGCAGCCCGGACAGGCCTAACACCGGGGAGCTGTTTTTT. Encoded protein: CASSPDRPNTGELFF.